This T cell receptor beta chain was found in a study of blood T cell repertoires in COVID-19. Per germline, CDR1 SGHAT and CDR2 FQNNGV. V was shortened by 2 bases and J by 0 bases, with 13 bases between the two germline ends. The CDR3 length is 16 residues. Sequencing was performed with immunoSEQ multiplex PCR; in TCRdb, only in-frame clones are kept and a portion is missing. The sample records some 310,000 clones, about 90% being singletons. Sequenced sample: PBMCs or T cells enriched from blood (not recorded which). The receptor's source is a woman in her twenties or thirties who had recovered from COVID-19. V and J are TRBV11-2 and TRBJ1-2; a possible D gene is TRBD1 (5 bases). Written as DNA, the CDR3 is TGTGCCAGCAGCTTAAACAGGCTAACCTCTAACTATGGCTACACCTTC. Its protein is CASSLNRLTSNYGYTF.